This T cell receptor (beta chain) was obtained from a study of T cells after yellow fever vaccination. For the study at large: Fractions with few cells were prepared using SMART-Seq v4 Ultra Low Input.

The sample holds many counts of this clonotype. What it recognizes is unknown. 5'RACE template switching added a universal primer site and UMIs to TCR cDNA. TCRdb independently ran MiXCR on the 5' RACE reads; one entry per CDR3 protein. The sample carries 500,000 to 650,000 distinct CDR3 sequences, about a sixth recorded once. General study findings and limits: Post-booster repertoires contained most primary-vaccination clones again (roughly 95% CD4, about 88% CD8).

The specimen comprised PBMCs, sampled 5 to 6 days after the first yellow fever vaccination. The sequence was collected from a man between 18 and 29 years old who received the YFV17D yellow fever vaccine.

CDR3 loop: CASSLGSWDLAKNIQYF. Written as DNA, the CDR3 is TGTGCCAGCAGTTTGGGTAGCTGGGACCTAGCCAAAAACATTCAGTACTTC. The chain is built from TRBV28 and TRBJ2-4, with D perhaps given as TRBD1 or TRBD2 (5 bases each). The germline CDR1 and CDR2 sequences are MDHEN and SYDVKM. The CDR3 sequence is 17 residues long. V shed 3 bases and J shed 0 bases, with 15 bases lying between them.